The 5 T cell receptor beta chains given below trace back to one sample, sequenced in a study of OX40 agonist ivuxolimab in advanced cancers. The table came from immunoSEQ multiplex PCR; TCRdb's copy has only in-frame clones and leaves some out. Of fewer than 100,000 clones in the sample, 87% were seen once. The specimen was CD4+ or CD8+ T cells sorted from blood, collected in a trial of the OX40 agonist ivuxolimab. These TCRs come from an adult with an advanced solid tumor such as melanoma, head and neck, liver or kidney cancer.

This clone has just a few counts. CDR3 sequence (DNA): TGTGCCAGCAGTGAAGTGCCGATCGGACAGACGTACTTC. This encodes CASSEVPIGQTYF. V gene TRBV6-1 combines with J gene TRBJ2-7; tentatively, D is TRBD1 (6 bases). Germline lookup yields CDR1 MNHNS and CDR2 SASEGT. Trimming left V 1 base short and J 12 bases short, with 16 bases between. This CDR3 contains 13 residues.

This clone appeared a single time. The chain is built from TRBV5-8 and TRBJ2-7; possible D gene TRBD2, 7 bases. The V and J ends lost 3 bases and 2 bases respectively, with 21 bases between them. CDR3 length: 17 amino acids. Germline CDR1 SGHTS, CDR2 YDEGEE. The CDR3 region has the DNA TGTGCCAGCAGCTCAATCCTCGTGGGGGGGCGTCCCTACGAGCAGTACTTC. This sequence encodes CASSSILVGGRPYEQYF.

CDR3 region: CASSLWAPAHSSGTEAFF. CDR3 in DNA: TGTGCCAGCAGCTTATGGGCCCCGGCACATAGCTCGGGCACTGAAGCTTTCTTT. V and J are TRBV7-2 and TRBJ1-1; unclear D gene. The CDR3 runs to 18 residues. The V and J ends lost 2 bases and 4 bases respectively, with 23 bases between them. CDR1 SGHTA and CDR2 FQGNSA come from the germline V gene. The full variable domain, completed using reference TRBV7-2 and TRBJ1-1, is GAGVSQSPSNKVTEKGKDVELRCDPISGHTALYWYRQSLGQGLEFLIYFQGNSAPDKSGLPSDRFSAERTGGSVSTLTIQRTQQEDSAVYLCASSLWAPAHSSGTEAFFGQGTRLTVV.

The chain uses TRBV7-2 and TRBJ1-1; maybe TRBD1 (5 bases). The CDR3 is 14 residues long. Per the germline V gene, CDR1 is SGHTA and CDR2 is FQGNSA. The V end lost 7 bases, the J end lost 2 bases, and 14 bases lay between the germline ends. The DNA for the CDR3 is TGTGCCAGCACCCAATCCGGGGGAAACACTGAAGCTTTCTTT. Protein product: CASTQSGGNTEAFF.

The chain carries TRBV5-4 and TRBJ2-4; a possible D gene is TRBD2 (6 bases). This CDR3 spans 15 amino acids. The V end was cut by 3 bases, the J end by 6 bases, with 16 bases between. The germline V gene encodes CDR1 SGHNT and CDR2 YYREEE (reference sequence). In nucleotides, the CDR3 is TGTGCCAGCAGCTCCGGGTCGGGGGAAACAAACATTCAGTACTTC. Protein sequence: CASSSGSGETNIQYF.